Below are 15 T cell receptor beta chains sequenced from a single sample in a study of blood T cell repertoires in COVID-19. Profiled with immunoSEQ multiplex PCR; TCRdb holds only in-frame clones, not every one. Of about 170,000 clones listed, 70% to 90% are singletons. The sequencing sample was made of peripheral blood. These receptors originate from a man older than 75 with COVID-19, enrolled during active disease.

This clone was recorded only once. This chain connects TRBV28 to TRBJ1-2, with D uncertain. Trimming removed 6 bases from V and 2 bases from J, with 10 bases in between. The CDR3 has 13 amino acids. Germline V lookup: CDR1 MDHEN, CDR2 SYDVKM. The CDR3 spells CASSVDMNYGYTF. DNA for the CDR3: TGTGCCAGCAGCGTCGACATGAACTATGGCTACACCTTC.

The CDR3 region has the DNA TGTGCCAGTAATAGCGGAAGCTCCTACAATGAGCAGTTCTTC. This translates into CASNSGSSYNEQFF. The chain has TRBV19 and TRBJ2-1; perhaps TRBD2 as D (6 bases). The germline V and J ends were trimmed by 7 bases and 0 bases, with 10 bases remaining between them. The CDR3 loop spans 14 amino acids. The germline gives CDR1 LNHDA, CDR2 SQIVND (reference sequence).

This chain connects TRBV5-1 to TRBJ1-1; a possible D gene is TRBD1 (5 bases). V was shortened by 5 bases and J by 1 base, with 12 bases between the two germline ends. The CDR3 covers 14 residues. CDR1 is SGHRS and CDR2 is YFSETQ in the germline V gene. This CDR3 is CASSGGTSNTEAFF. The CDR3 nucleotides read TGCGCCAGCAGTGGGGGGACCTCGAACACTGAAGCTTTCTTT.

V gene TRBV11-2 combines with J gene TRBJ1-1; D is uncertain. The CDR3 runs 14 residues. Germline loops: CDR1 SGHAT, CDR2 FQNNGV. The V gene lost 3 bases and the J gene lost 6 bases, with 14 bases spanning the gap. The CDR3 region is CASSFSSDSPEAFF. The CDR3 DNA reads as TGTGCCAGCAGCTTTTCCTCGGACTCTCCTGAAGCTTTCTTT.

V and J are TRBV9 and TRBJ1-1, with no clear D. Germline V gene data show CDR1 as SGDLS and CDR2 as YYNGEE. The CDR3 totals 14 residues. The V end lost 5 bases, the J end lost 4 bases, and 15 bases lay between the germline ends. The CDR3 DNA reads TGTGCCAGCAGTTCGGAGGGTGATAGCACTGAAGCTTTCTTT. Translating it yields CASSSEGDSTEAFF.

In this sample, this clone turned up a few times. The chain employs TRBV19 and TRBJ1-2; the match to TRBD1 covers 8 bases. Germline assignment: CDR1 LNHDA and CDR2 SQIVND (reference sequence). CDR3 length equals 16 residues. The V and J ends lost 5 bases and 5 bases, in that order; junction bases with no gene match: 13. The CDR3: CASSPETGEVFYGYTF. The CDR3 DNA sequence: TGTGCCAGTAGTCCTGAGACAGGGGAAGTTTTTTATGGCTACACCTTC. The full variable domain, in which reference TRBV19 and TRBJ1-2 provide the parts outside the CDR3, is DGGITQSPKYLFRKEGQNVTLSCEQNLNHDAMYWYRQDPGQGLRLIYYSQIVNDFQKGDIAEGYSVSREKKESFPLTVTSAQKNPTAFYLCASSPETGEVFYGYTFGSGTRLTVV.

The rearrangement links TRBV7-6 to TRBJ2-3, with 11 nucleotides matching TRBD2. The CDR3 totals 16 residues. With 5 bases clipped from V and 5 bases from J, the junction kept 9 bases outside the gene matches. CDR1 and CDR2 from the germline V gene are SGHVS and FNYEAQ. The CDR3 is CASSTLAGGSGDTQYF. The CDR3 DNA reads TGTGCCAGCAGCACCTTAGCGGGGGGGAGTGGAGATACGCAGTATTTT.

The chain is built from TRBV4-1 and TRBJ2-6; 12 bases agree with TRBD1. The germline CDR1 and CDR2 sequences are MGHRA and YSYEKL. V lost 3 bases, J lost 0 bases, and 9 bases stayed unmatched. The CDR3 runs to 20 residues. The CDR3 sequence is CASSQAWDRGLSSGANVLTF. In nucleotides, the CDR3 is TGCGCCAGCAGCCAGGCCTGGGACAGGGGGCTGAGCTCTGGGGCCAACGTCCTGACTTTC.

The chain uses TRBV9 and TRBJ2-3, with 10 bases that match TRBD2. Germline loops: CDR1 SGDLS, CDR2 YYNGEE. Trimming took 4 bases from V and 1 from J; bases not matched to a gene: 6. The CDR3 runs 16 residues. The CDR3 here is CASSRGLAGGTDTQYF. The CDR3 DNA is TGTGCCAGCAGCCGGGGGCTAGCGGGGGGCACAGATACGCAGTATTTT. The full variable domain, completed using reference TRBV9 and TRBJ2-3, is DSGVTQTPKHLITATGQRVTLRCSPRSGDLSVYWYQQSLDQGLQFLIQYYNGEERAKGNILERFSAQQFPDLHSELNLSSLELGDSALYFCASSRGLAGGTDTQYFGPGTRLTVL.

The chain combines TRBV27 with TRBJ1-2; D call uncertain. Per the germline V gene, CDR1 is MNHEY and CDR2 is SMNVEV (reference sequence). With 3 bases removed from V and 7 bases from J, the gap between germline ends came to 15 bases. This CDR3 is built from 14 residues. CDR3 in DNA: TGTGCCAGCAGTTTGCATCGCCAAACAGTTGGCTACACCTTC. Its protein is CASSLHRQTVGYTF.

The CDR3 DNA is TGCGCCAGCAGCGGGGGGACTAGCACAGATACGCAGTATTTT. This encodes CASSGGTSTDTQYF. V and J are TRBV5-1 and TRBJ2-3, with a tentative D call TRBD2 (6 bases). The CDR3 covers 14 residues. With 4 bases removed from V and 0 bases from J, the gap between germline ends came to 9 bases. Per the germline V gene, CDR1 is SGHRS and CDR2 is YFSETQ.

The V call is TRBV7-9, the J call TRBJ1-1; no reliable D call. CDR1 and CDR2 from the germline V gene are SEHNR and FQNEAQ (reference sequence). V lost 3 bases, J lost 1 base, and 6 bases lay in between. CDR3 length: 13 amino acids. CDR3 DNA sequence: TGTGCCAGCAGCTTTACAAAGAACACTGAAGCTTTCTTT. Protein: CASSFTKNTEAFF.

The V gene is TRBV4-1, the J gene TRBJ1-1; 8 bases map to TRBD1. Germline CDR1 is MGHRA and CDR2 is YSYEKL. V shed 4 bases, J shed 9 bases, and the junction held 22 bases outside the gene matches. This CDR3 contains 18 residues. For the CDR3, the DNA is TGCGCCAGCAGCCTGTACGCCGGGACAGGACTAACGGGTTTTAAAGCTTTCTTT. Its protein product is CASSLYAGTGLTGFKAFF.

V gene TRBV19 combines with J gene TRBJ1-4; 11 bases are shared with TRBD1. Germline loops: CDR1 LNHDA, CDR2 SQIVND (reference sequence). V trimming: 3 bases; J trimming: 8 bases; junction bases outside the gene matches: 5. This CDR3 comprises 15 residues. CDR3 DNA: TGTGCCAGTAGTATTGGACAGGGGGCTTGGGAAAAACTGTTTTTT. It translates to CASSIGQGAWEKLFF.

This clone was detected a few times. The chain couples TRBV6-4 to TRBJ1-3; D call uncertain. The CDR3 is 14 amino acids. In germline, CDR1 is MRHNA, CDR2 SNTAGT. V was cut by 7 bases and J by 0 bases, with 10 bases left in between. The CDR3 DNA reads as TGTGCCAGCACGTCTCTTTACTCTGGAAACACCATATATTTT. Translated: CASTSLYSGNTIYF.